In this sample, the clone carrying this T cell receptor (beta chain) turned up a few times. These data come from a study of T-cell reconstitution after alpha-beta-depleted transplantation in children. Researchers prepared the TCRbeta library using unique molecular identifiers, the study reports. TCRdb independently ran MiXCR on the PCR reads; one entry per CDR3 protein. Here the sample spans 750,000 to 950,000 distinct CDR3 sequences, under 20% being singletons. Material: PBMCs, mostly from graft donor cells, obtained 360 days after TCRalphabeta/CD19-depleted stem cell transplant. This TCR derives from a male patient aged 5 to 17 who had a stem cell transplant for acute lymphoblastic leukemia, so the T cells may come from the graft donor.

The CDR3 DNA is TGTGCCAGCAGCTTACTGGGGACTGCAGATACGCAGTATTTT. It yields the protein CASSLLGTADTQYF. The chain is built from TRBV11-3 and TRBJ2-3; D may be TRBD2 (6 bases). Germline V lookup: CDR1 SGHNT, CDR2 YENEEA. Trimming took 2 bases from V and 4 from J, leaving 10 bases between them. The length of the CDR3 is 14 residues. The full variable domain, in which reference TRBV11-3 and TRBJ2-3 provide the parts outside the CDR3, is EAGVVQSPRYKIIEKKQPVAFWCNPISGHNTLYWYLQNLGQGPELLIRYENEEAVDDSQLPKDRFSAERLKGVDSTLKIQPAELGDSAVYLCASSLLGTADTQYFGPGTRLTVL.